The 26 T cell receptor beta chains in this list originate from one sample, sequenced in a study of blood T cells in healthy people across ages (dated by TCRdb to 2014 to 2015). Receptors were amplified or captured by 5' RACE. This sample was sequenced with an Illumina HiSeq 2500. A second PCR of roughly 7 to 12 cycles was run with a J-beta primer mix and a sample-barcoded 5' primer. The raw public reads went through TCRdb reprocessing: fastp at Q25, MiXCR clone calling, in-frame beta chains kept. Entries are consolidated by CDR3 protein sequence, retaining the most common genes and DNA. This sample has some 1.4 million distinct CDR3 sequences in its table, and about 40% of those were observed once. The top ten hold roughly 7.7% of the sample. The sequencing sample was made of blood. Receptor source: a woman in her late teens or twenties in good health.

This chain links TRBV7-2 with TRBJ1-6; D gene uncertain. This CDR3 comprises 13 residues. Germline loops: CDR1 SGHTA, CDR2 FQGNSA. V lost 5 bases to trimming and J lost 7 bases, with 9 bases between them. The CDR3 sequence: CASSVDPNSPLHF. The CDR3 nucleotides are TGTGCCAGCAGCGTAGACCCCAATTCACCCCTCCACTTT.

Turning to this clonotype: The junction shows a germline mismatch at one end, possibly a read error. The rearrangement uses TRBV12-3 or TRBV12-4 and TRBJ1-1; D gene uncertain. The CDR3 length is 16 residues. CDR3 DNA: TGTGTCAGCAGTTTTTTGACGGTTGGTCCAGGCGCTGAAGCTTTCTTT. It translates to CVSSFLTVGPGAEAFF.

This rearrangement joins TRBV4-2 to TRBJ2-5, with TRBD1 matching over 7 bases. Losses at the gene ends were 0 bases for V and 5 bases for J; bases not matched to a gene: 9. CDR3 length: 16 amino acids. The germline V gene encodes CDR1 LGHNA and CDR2 YNFKEQ. This CDR3 reads CASSQDLGRGYETQYF. For the CDR3, the DNA is TGTGCCAGCAGCCAAGACCTAGGCAGGGGGTATGAGACCCAGTACTTC.

This sequence joins TRBV4-1 and TRBJ2-5, with D possibly being TRBD2 (6 bases). Germline CDR1 reads MGHRA; CDR2 reads YSYEKL. V shed 3 bases and J shed 1 base, with 9 bases lying between them. The CDR3 has 14 residues. The CDR3, as DNA: TGCGCCAGCAGCCAGCGGGACTCCCAAGAGACCCAGTACTTC. Protein sequence: CASSQRDSQETQYF.

This clonotype has more than one count but fewer than ten. The chain has TRBV15 and TRBJ1-2, with D possibly matching TRBD1 (6 bases). This CDR3 is 15 amino acids long. Per germline, CDR1 LNHNV and CDR2 YYDKDF (reference sequence). Trimming cost V 1 base and J 0 bases, with 9 bases left between them. CDR3 bases: TGTGCCACCAGCAGAGGGGCAGGGGCTAACTATGGCTACACCTTC. It codes for CATSRGAGANYGYTF.

V usage is TRBV28 and J usage is TRBJ2-7; 7 bases align to TRBD2. The CDR3 contains 14 residues. J lost 1 base, V lost 4 bases, and 4 bases had no gene match. Germline CDR1 reads MDHEN; CDR2 reads SYDVKM. This CDR3 reads CASSCGGGSYEQYF. The CDR3 coding sequence is TGTGCCAGCAGTTGTGGCGGGGGTTCCTACGAGCAGTACTTC.

The gene calls are TRBV3-1 and TRBJ2-7, with D possibly being TRBD1 or TRBD2 (5 bases each). With 1 base removed from V and 2 bases from J, the gap between germline ends came to 9 bases. The CDR3 has 14 residues. Germline V lookup: CDR1 LGHDT, CDR2 YNNKEL (reference sequence). CDR3 DNA: TGTGCCAGCAGCCAAGGGGGGAAAACCTACGAGCAGTACTTC. Translating it yields CASSQGGKTYEQYF.

The rearrangement joins TRBV7-3 to TRBJ2-1; D possibly corresponds to TRBD2 (5 bases). CDR1 SGHTA and CDR2 FQGTGA come from the germline V gene. Trimming left V 5 bases short and J 8 bases short, with 16 bases between. This CDR3 has 14 residues. The DNA for the CDR3 is TGTGCCAGCAGCCCCGACTATACTGGGGATGAGCAGTTCTTC. It specifies CASSPDYTGDEQFF.

J is TRBJ1-4 and V is TRBV12-3 or TRBV12-4, with TRBD1 matching over 8 bases. The trim removed 3 bases at V and 7 bases at J, leaving 10 bases unmatched. The CDR3 totals 16 residues. This CDR3 reads CASSFLTDRDREKLFF. The DNA of the CDR3 is TGTGCCAGCAGTTTTCTGACGGACAGGGACCGTGAAAAACTGTTTTTT.

The chain joins TRBV5-1 to TRBJ2-7; D could derive from TRBD1 or TRBD2 (6 bases each). This CDR3 is 15 amino acids long. Trimming cost V 3 bases and J 2 bases, with 15 bases left between them. Germline CDR1 and CDR2: SGHRS and YFSETQ. The CDR3 is CASSWGAESAYEQYF. As DNA, the CDR3 is TGCGCCAGCAGCTGGGGGGCGGAGAGCGCCTACGAGCAGTACTTC. The variable domain in full, completed from reference TRBV5-1 and TRBJ2-7, reads KAGVTQTPRYLIKTRGQQVTLSCSPISGHRSVSWYQQTPGQGLQFLFEYFSETQRNKGNFPGRFSGRQFSNSRSEMNVSTLELGDSALYLCASSWGAESAYEQYFGPGTRLTVT.

J is TRBJ2-1 and V is TRBV3-1; perhaps TRBD1 as D (6 bases). Trimming left V 4 bases short and J 8 bases short, with 12 bases between. CDR3 length equals 13 residues. Looked up from germline, CDR1 is LGHDT and CDR2 is YNNKEL (reference sequence). CDR3 DNA sequence: TGTGCCAGCAGCCCCCGTGGGGGCTATGAGCAGTTCTTC. Amino acid sequence: CASSPRGGYEQFF.

The V and J genes are TRBV6-1 and TRBJ2-7; 7 positions agree with TRBD1. The CDR3 has 15 amino acids. Germline CDR1 MNHNS, CDR2 SASEGT. The ends lost 3 bases at V and 2 bases at J; junction bases unmatched: 7. The CDR3 DNA follows: TGTGCCAGCAGTGACCGACAGGGCGATCCCTACGAGCAGTACTTC. This codes for CASSDRQGDPYEQYF.

This clonotype occurred many times. The chain recombines TRBV2 with TRBJ2-3; tentatively, D is TRBD2 (6 bases). Germline V gives CDR1 SNHLY, CDR2 FYNNEI. Trimming pared 7 bases from V and 4 bases from J, leaving 18 bases between. There are 15 residues in the CDR3. As DNA, the CDR3 is TGTGCCAGCAAGGGGACTGCCGGCGTCCCAGATACGCAGTATTTT. It translates to CASKGTAGVPDTQYF.

CDR3 in DNA: TGCAGTGCACGGGACAAAGCCTACGAGCAGTACTTC. Amino acid sequence: CSARDKAYEQYF. The J gene is TRBJ2-5, the V gene TRBV20-1, with D perhaps matching TRBD1 (6 bases). The J call is uncertain, as TRBJ2-7 better fits the DNA end. The germline V gene encodes CDR1 DFQATT and CDR2 SNEGSKA (reference sequence). This CDR3 has 12 residues.

The rearrangement links TRBV28 to TRBJ2-7; 9 nucleotides line up with TRBD2. Germline values: CDR1 MDHEN, CDR2 SYDVKM. The CDR3 runs to 15 residues. Unmatched junction bases numbered 8, after V lost 6 bases and J lost 2 bases. This CDR3 reads CASRTSGPIPYEQYF. The CDR3 bases are TGTGCCAGCAGAACTAGCGGGCCCATCCCCTACGAGCAGTACTTC.

This clonotype was counted a few times. V and J are TRBV6-1 and TRBJ1-2; D is unresolved. The CDR3 is made up of 16 amino acids. Trimming stripped 6 bases from V and 8 bases from J, with 25 bases between. Germline V gene data show CDR1 as MNHNS and CDR2 as SASEGT. DNA for the CDR3: TGTGCCAGCAGGGAAACGGTGGGATCCCTCAGGCAGGGCTACACCTTC. Protein sequence: CASRETVGSLRQGYTF.

CDR3 coding DNA: TGTGCCATCAGTCCTACCCCGGGCGGCCCCTACGAGCAGTACTTC. Encoded protein: CAISPTPGGPYEQYF. The rearrangement joins TRBV10-3 to TRBJ2-7; D is undetermined. V gave up 5 bases and J gave up 2 bases, with 16 bases separating them. This CDR3 is built from 15 residues. Germline CDR1 reads ENHRY; CDR2 reads SYGVKD.

CDR3 residues: CASSLEPVSAEAFF. The CDR3 region has the DNA TGTGCCAGCAGCTTAGAGCCCGTGAGCGCGGAAGCTTTCTTT. V is TRBV11-2 and J is TRBJ1-1; D is ambiguous. The ends were cut back, 0 bases at V and 8 bases at J, with 13 bases in the middle. The CDR3 consists of 14 residues. CDR1 is SGHAT, CDR2 FQNNGV, per germline.

The chain links TRBV7-7 to TRBJ2-1; D may be TRBD2 (6 bases). Trimming left V 6 bases short and J 0 bases short, with 18 bases between. CDR3 length: 17 amino acids. CDR1 is SSHAT and CDR2 is FNYEAQ in the germline V gene (reference sequence). The CDR3 loop is CASSSDWRDFSYNEQFF. CDR3 sequence (DNA): TGTGCCAGCAGTTCGGACTGGCGGGACTTCTCCTACAATGAGCAGTTCTTC.

The rearrangement uses TRBV12-3 or TRBV12-4 and TRBJ2-1; TRBD2 might be the D (6 bases). This CDR3 contains 13 residues. Trimming shortened V by 6 bases and J by 13 bases, and 19 bases separated the two germline ends. CDR3 protein: CASSPQLAFPQFF. CDR3 DNA: TGTGCCAGCAGCCCTCAACTAGCATTTCCCCAGTTCTTC.

The V and J genes are TRBV20-1 and TRBJ2-3; tentatively, D is TRBD1 (5 bases). From germline, CDR1 is DFQATT and CDR2 SNEGSKA (reference sequence). This CDR3 has 12 amino acids. With 0 bases removed from V and 8 bases from J, the gap between germline ends came to 9 bases. CDR3 amino acids: CSAREGLGTQYF. The CDR3 DNA sequence: TGCAGTGCTAGAGAGGGGCTTGGTACGCAGTATTTT.

There are many counts of this clonotype. The chain combines TRBV25-1 with TRBJ2-7; TRBD2 matches 10 bases. Germline CDR1 MGHDK, CDR2 SYGVNS. The length of the CDR3 is 16 residues. V lost 3 bases, J lost 5 bases, and 10 bases stayed unmatched. CDR3 loop: CASSDLGLADSNEQYF. CDR3 DNA: TGTGCCAGCAGTGACTTAGGACTAGCGGATTCGAACGAGCAGTACTTC.

This rearrangement joins TRBV27 to TRBJ1-4; unclear D gene. The CDR3 covers 12 residues. Germline assignment: CDR1 MNHEY and CDR2 SMNVEV (reference sequence). Trimming shortened V by 6 bases and J by 14 bases, and 16 bases separated the two germline ends. CDR3: CASRNVEDVLFF. The CDR3 nucleotides read TGTGCCAGCAGGAATGTGGAGGATGTGCTGTTTTTT.

The chain couples TRBV7-2 to TRBJ2-5; tentative D call: TRBD1 (6 bases). Germline values: CDR1 SGHTA, CDR2 FQGNSA. The CDR3 length is 13 residues. V shed 2 bases and J shed 4 bases, with 8 bases lying between them. CDR3 in DNA: TGTGCCAGCAGCTTATTGGGGGCAGAGACCCAGTACTTC. Amino acids: CASSLLGAETQYF.

The rearrangement uses TRBV7-2 and TRBJ2-2, with TRBD1 as a possible D gene (5 bases). The germline CDR1 and CDR2 sequences are SGHTA and FQGNSA. V lost 0 bases and J 7 bases, leaving 15 bases between the germline ends. CDR3 length equals 16 residues. The CDR3 DNA is TGTGCCAGCAGCTTAGCTGCGGCAGGGTGGGGCGGGGAGCTGTTTTTT. Protein: CASSLAAAGWGGELFF.

V gene TRBV9 combines with J gene TRBJ2-2; 14 bases match TRBD2. V dropped 4 bases and J dropped 5; count of bases not matched to a gene: 4. This CDR3 has 16 amino acids. CDR1 is SGDLS, CDR2 YYNGEE, per germline. The CDR3 loop reads CASSSGTSGSTGELFF. CDR3 sequence (DNA): TGTGCCAGCAGCTCTGGGACTAGCGGGAGTACCGGGGAGCTGTTTTTT.